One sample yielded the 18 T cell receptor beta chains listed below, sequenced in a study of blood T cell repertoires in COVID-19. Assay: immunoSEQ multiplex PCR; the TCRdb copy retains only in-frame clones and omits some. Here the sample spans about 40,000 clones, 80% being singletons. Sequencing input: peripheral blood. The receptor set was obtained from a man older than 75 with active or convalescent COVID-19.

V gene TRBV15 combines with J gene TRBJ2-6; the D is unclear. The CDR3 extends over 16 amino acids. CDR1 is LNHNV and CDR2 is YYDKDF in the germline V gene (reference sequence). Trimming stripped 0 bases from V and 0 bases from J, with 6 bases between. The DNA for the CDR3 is TGTGCCACCAGCAGAGATCCCAACTCTGGGGCCAACGTCCTGACTTTC. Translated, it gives CATSRDPNSGANVLTF. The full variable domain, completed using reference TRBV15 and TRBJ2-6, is DAMVIQNPRYQVTQFGKPVTLSCSQTLNHNVMYWYQQKSSQAPKLLFHYYDKDFNNEADTPDNFQSRRPNTSFCFLDIRSPGLGDTAMYLCATSRDPNSGANVLTFGAGSRLTVL.

The CDR3 is CASSQARGGAGVPPYEQYF. Here the CDR3 DNA reads TGTGCCAGCAGCCAAGCCCGCGGGGGCGCGGGTGTGCCCCCCTACGAGCAGTACTTC. The chain employs TRBV4-2 and TRBJ2-7, with D possibly being TRBD2 (7 bases). V lost 1 base, J lost 2 bases, and 24 bases lay in between. Germline CDR1 LGHNA, CDR2 YNFKEQ. CDR3 length: 19 amino acids.

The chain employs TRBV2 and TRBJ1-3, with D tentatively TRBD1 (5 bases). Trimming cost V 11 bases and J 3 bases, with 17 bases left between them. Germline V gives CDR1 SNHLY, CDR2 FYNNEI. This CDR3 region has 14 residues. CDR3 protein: CASGLGGLGNTIYF. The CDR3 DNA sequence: TGTGCCTCAGGGTTGGGGGGTCTTGGAAACACCATATATTTT.

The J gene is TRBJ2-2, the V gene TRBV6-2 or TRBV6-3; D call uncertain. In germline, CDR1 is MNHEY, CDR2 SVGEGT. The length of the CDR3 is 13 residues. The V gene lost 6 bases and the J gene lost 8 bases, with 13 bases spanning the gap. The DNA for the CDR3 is TGTGCCAGCAGCCACACCCTGGTAGGGGAGCTGTTTTTT. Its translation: CASSHTLVGELFF.

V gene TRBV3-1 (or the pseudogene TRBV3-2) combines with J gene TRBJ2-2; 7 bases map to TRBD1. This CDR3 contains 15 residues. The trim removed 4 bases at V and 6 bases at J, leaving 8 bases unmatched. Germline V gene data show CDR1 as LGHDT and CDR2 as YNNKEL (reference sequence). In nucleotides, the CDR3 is TGTGCCAGCAGCCTACAGGGGCGCCCCGCCGGGGAGCTGTTTTTT. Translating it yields CASSLQGRPAGELFF.

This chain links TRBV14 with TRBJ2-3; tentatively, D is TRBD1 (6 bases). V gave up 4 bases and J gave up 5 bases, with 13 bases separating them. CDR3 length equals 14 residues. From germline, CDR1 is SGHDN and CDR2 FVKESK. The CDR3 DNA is TGTGCCAGCAGCCGCCAGGGGATTGGAGATACGCAGTATTTT. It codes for CASSRQGIGDTQYF.

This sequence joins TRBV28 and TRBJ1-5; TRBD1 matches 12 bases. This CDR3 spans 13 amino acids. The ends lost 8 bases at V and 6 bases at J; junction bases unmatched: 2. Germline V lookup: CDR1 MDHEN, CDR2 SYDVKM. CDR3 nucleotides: TGTGCCAGCGGGACAGGGGGCTTTCAGCCCCAGCATTTT. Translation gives CASGTGGFQPQHF.

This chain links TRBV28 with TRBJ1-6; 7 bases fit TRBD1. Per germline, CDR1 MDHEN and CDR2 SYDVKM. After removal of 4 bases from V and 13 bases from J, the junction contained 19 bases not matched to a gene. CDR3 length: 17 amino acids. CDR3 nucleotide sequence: TGTGCCAGCAGTTCCGCCGGCGCCGGACAGGCCGAGGGTCCCCTCCACTTT. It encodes CASSSAGAGQAEGPLHF.

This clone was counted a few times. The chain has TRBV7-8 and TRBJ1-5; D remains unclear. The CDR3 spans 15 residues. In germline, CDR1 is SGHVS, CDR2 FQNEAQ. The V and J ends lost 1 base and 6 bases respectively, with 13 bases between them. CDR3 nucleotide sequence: TGTGCCAGCAGCTTAGTGGCTCTTGCAGGTCAGCCCCAGCATTTT. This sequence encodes CASSLVALAGQPQHF.

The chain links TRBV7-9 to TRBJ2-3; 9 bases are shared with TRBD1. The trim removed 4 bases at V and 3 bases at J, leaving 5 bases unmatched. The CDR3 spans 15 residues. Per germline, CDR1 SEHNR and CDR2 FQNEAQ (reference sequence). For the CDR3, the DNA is TGTGCCAGCAGCTATCGGACAGGGGAAACAGATACGCAGTATTTT. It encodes CASSYRTGETDTQYF.

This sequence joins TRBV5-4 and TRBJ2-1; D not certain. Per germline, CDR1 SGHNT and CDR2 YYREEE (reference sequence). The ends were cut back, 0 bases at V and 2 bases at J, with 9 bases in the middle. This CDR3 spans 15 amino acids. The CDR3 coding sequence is TGTGCCAGCAGCTTGGTAGCCACCGCCTACAATGAGCAGTTCTTC. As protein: CASSLVATAYNEQFF.

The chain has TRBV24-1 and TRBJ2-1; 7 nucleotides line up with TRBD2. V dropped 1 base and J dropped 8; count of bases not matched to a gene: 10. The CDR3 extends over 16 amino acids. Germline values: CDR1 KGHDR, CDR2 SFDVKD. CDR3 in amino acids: CATSDFSRGRGDEQFF. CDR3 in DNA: TGTGCCACCAGTGATTTCAGTCGGGGGAGGGGTGATGAGCAGTTCTTC.

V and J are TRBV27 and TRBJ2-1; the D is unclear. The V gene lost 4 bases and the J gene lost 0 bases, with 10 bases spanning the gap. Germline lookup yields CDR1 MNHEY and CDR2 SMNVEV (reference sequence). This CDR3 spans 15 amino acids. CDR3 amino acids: CASSSRTSSYNEQFF. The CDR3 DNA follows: TGTGCCAGCAGTTCACGTACGAGCTCCTACAATGAGCAGTTCTTC.

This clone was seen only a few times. CDR3 sequence (DNA): TGTGCCAGCAGTTATGTGACAGGGGATAATCGTGACACTGAAGCTTTCTTT. It codes for CASSYVTGDNRDTEAFF. The chain joins TRBV28 to TRBJ1-1; 8 bases fit TRBD1. The germline gives CDR1 MDHEN, CDR2 SYDVKM. V lost 4 bases to trimming and J lost 3 bases; unmatched junction nucleotides: 13. This CDR3 has 17 amino acids.

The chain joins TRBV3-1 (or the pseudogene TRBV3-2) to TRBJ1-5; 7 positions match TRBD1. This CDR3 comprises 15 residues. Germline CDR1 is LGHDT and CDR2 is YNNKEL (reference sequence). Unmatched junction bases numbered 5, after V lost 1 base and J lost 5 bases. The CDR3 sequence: CASSQGQGMYQPQHF. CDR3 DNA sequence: TGTGCCAGCAGCCAAGGACAGGGAATGTATCAGCCCCAGCATTTT.

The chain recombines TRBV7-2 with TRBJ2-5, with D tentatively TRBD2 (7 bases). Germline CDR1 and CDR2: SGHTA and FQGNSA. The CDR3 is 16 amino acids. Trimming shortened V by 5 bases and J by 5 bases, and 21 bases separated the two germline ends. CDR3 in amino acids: CASSPGGGEGGETQYF. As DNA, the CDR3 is TGTGCCAGCAGCCCAGGAGGGGGGGAAGGAGGGGAGACCCAGTACTTC.

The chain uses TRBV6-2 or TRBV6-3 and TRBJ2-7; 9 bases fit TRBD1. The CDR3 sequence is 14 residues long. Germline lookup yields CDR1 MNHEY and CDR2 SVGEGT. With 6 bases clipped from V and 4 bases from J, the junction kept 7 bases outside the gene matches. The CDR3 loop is CASSSGTGTYEQYF. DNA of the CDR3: TGTGCCAGCAGCTCAGGGACAGGGACTTACGAGCAGTACTTC.

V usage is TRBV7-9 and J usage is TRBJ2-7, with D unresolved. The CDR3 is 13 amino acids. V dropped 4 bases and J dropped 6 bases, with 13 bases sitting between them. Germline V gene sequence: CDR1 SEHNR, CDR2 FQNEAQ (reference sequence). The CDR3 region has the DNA TGTGCCAGCAGCTCCGGAGTGCGCGCCGAGCAGTACTTC. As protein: CASSSGVRAEQYF.